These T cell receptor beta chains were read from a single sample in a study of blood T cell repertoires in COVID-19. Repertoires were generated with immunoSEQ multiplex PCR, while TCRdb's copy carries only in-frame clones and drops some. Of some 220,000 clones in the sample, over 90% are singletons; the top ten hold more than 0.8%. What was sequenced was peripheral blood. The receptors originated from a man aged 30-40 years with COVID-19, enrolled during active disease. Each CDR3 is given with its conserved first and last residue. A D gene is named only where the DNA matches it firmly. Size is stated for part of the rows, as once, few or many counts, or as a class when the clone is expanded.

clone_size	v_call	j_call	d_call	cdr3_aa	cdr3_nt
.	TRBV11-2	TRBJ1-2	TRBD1	CASSFGTGTGQGYTF	TGTGCCAGCAGCTTTGGAACCGGGACAGGTCAAGGCTACACCTTC
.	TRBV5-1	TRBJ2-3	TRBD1	CASSFGQVTDTQYF	TGCGCCAGCAGCTTTGGACAGGTCACAGATACGCAGTATTTT
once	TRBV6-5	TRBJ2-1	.	CASKKAGHGGLQFF	TGTGCCAGCAAGAAAGCGGGACACGGGGGCTTGCAGTTCTTC
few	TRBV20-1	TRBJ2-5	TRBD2	CSASSGGGFQETQYF	TGCAGTGCTAGTAGTGGGGGGGGGTTCCAAGAGACCCAGTACTTC
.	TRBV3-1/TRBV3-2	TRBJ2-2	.	CASGNRDRLNTGELFF	TGTGCCAGCGGCAATCGTGACAGACTGAACACCGGGGAGCTGTTTTTT
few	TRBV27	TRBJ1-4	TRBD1	CASSFAAGGEKLFF	TGTGCCAGCAGTTTTGCGGCAGGGGGTGAAAAACTGTTTTTT
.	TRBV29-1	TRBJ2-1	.	CSVERRGLYEQFF	TGCAGCGTTGAGCGTCGTGGTTTGTATGAGCAGTTCTTC
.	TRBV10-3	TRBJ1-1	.	CAISAKSNTEAFF	TGTGCCATCAGTGCAAAGAGTAACACTGAAGCTTTCTTT
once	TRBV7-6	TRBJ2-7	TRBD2	CASSFSSGGTTYEQYF	TGTGCCAGCAGCTTCTCTAGCGGGGGCACCACCTACGAGCAGTACTTC
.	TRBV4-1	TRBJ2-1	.	CASSSGLPRQFF	TGCGCCAGCAGCTCAGGTTTACCCAGGCAGTTCTTC
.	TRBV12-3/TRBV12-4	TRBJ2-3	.	CASSFGGKDTQYF	TGTGCCAGCAGTTTTGGGGGGAAGGATACGCAGTATTTT
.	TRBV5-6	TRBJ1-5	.	CASSFGAKPQHF	TGTGCCAGCAGCTTTGGGGCCAAGCCCCAGCATTTT
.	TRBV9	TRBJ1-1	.	CASSVDRDAEAFF	TGTGCCAGCAGCGTAGACCGGGATGCTGAAGCTTTCTTT
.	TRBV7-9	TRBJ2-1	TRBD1	CASSPGQGEHNEQFF	TGTGCCAGCAGCCCGGGACAGGGGGAACACAATGAGCAGTTCTTC
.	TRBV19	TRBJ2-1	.	CASSRTTPRNEQFF	TGTGCCAGTAGTCGGACTACCCCTCGGAATGAGCAGTTCTTC
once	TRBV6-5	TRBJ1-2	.	CASDGGGGYTF	TGTGCCAGCGACGGGGGTGGTGGCTACACCTTC
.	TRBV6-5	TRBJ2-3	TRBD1	CASRRGQGADTQYF	TGTGCCAGCCGGCGGGGACAGGGGGCAGATACGCAGTATTTT
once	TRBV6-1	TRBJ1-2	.	CASSEALQGYGYTF	TGTGCCAGCAGTGAAGCGCTTCAGGGCTATGGCTACACCTTC
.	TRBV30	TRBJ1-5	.	CAWSAVGQPQHF	TGTGCCTGGAGTGCGGTGGGCCAGCCCCAGCATTTT
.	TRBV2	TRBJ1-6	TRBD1	CASTLGQGWSGRSPLHF	TGTGCCAGCACCCTGGGACAGGGTTGGTCGGGAAGATCACCCCTCCACTTT
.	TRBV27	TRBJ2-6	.	CASGRAPLGANVLTF	TGTGCCAGCGGCAGGGCCCCTCTTGGGGCCAACGTCCTGACTTTC
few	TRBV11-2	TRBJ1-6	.	CASSRPQGSYNSPLHF	TGTGCCAGCAGCCGACCACAGGGCTCCTATAATTCACCCCTCCACTTT
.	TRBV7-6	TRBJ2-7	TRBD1	CASSSTGTGSREQYF	TGTGCCAGCAGCTCAACCGGGACAGGGTCGAGGGAGCAGTACTTC
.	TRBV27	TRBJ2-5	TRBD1	CASSPGQGRETQYF	TGTGCCAGCAGTCCCGGACAGGGGCGGGAGACCCAGTACTTC
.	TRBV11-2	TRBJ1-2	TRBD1	CATRGRDSYGYTF	TGTGCCACAAGGGGTAGGGACAGCTATGGCTACACCTTC
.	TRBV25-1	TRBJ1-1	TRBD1	CASSVTGGTEAFF	TGTGCCAGCAGTGTCACAGGGGGGACTGAAGCTTTCTTT
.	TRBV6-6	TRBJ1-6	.	CASRKSKEDSPLHF	TGTGCCAGCAGAAAAAGTAAGGAGGATTCACCCCTCCACTTT
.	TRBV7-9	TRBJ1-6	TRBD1	CASSPADRGNSPLHF	TGTGCCAGCAGTCCAGCGGACAGGGGGAATTCACCCCTCCACTTT
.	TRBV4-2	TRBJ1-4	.	CASSQGHYEKLFF	TGTGCCAGCAGCCAGGGGCATTATGAAAAACTGTTTTTT
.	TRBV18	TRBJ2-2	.	CASSPQPDTNTGELFF	TGTGCCAGCTCACCACAACCGGACACCAACACCGGGGAGCTGTTTTTT
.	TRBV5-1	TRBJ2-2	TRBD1	CASSLGQGADTGELFF	TGCGCCAGCAGCTTGGGACAGGGGGCCGACACCGGGGAGCTGTTTTTT